The T cell receptor beta chain under discussion was sequenced for a study of T cells after yellow fever vaccination. Whole-study findings and limits: The booster response re-showed most primary clones: around 96% CD4, more than 70% CD8. Peaking faster, on day 5 versus 15, the secondary response was nonetheless weaker.

Template switching by 5'RACE produced TCR cDNA, adding a universal primer site and UMIs. Using its own MiXCR run on the 5' RACE reads, TCRdb lists one record per CDR3 protein. The repertoire holds roughly 330,000 distinct CDR3 sequences, with around 7% as singletons. Germline CDR1 SGHRS, CDR2 YFSETQ. The CDR3 is 13 amino acids. After removal of 5 bases from V and 6 bases from J, the junction contained 7 bases not matched to a gene. For this clonotype: Its antigen is not known.

This sequence originates from a man aged 18 to 30 who received the YFV17D yellow fever vaccine. The gene calls are TRBV5-1 and TRBJ1-1, with TRBD1 matching over 7 bases. The sequencing used PBMCs, collected about 41 days after the first yellow fever vaccination. The CDR3 region has the DNA TGCGCCAGCAGGACAGACAGGGATGCTGAAGCTTTCTTT. Protein sequence: CASRTDRDAEAFF.